This T cell receptor (beta chain) was documented in a study of T cells in Graves' hyperthyroidism and ophthalmopathy. Germline V gene sequence: CDR1 SGHAT, CDR2 FQNNGV. The CDR3 extends over 13 amino acids. The V gene lost 1 base and the J gene lost 5 bases, with 8 bases spanning the gap. RNA transcripts were the template for amplifying TCR beta CDR3 regions. The primer set for the first-round RT-PCR of the TCR CDR3 was HTBI. Via MiXCR, TCRdb re-called the multiplex PCR reads, giving one row per CDR3 protein. The sample includes more than 650,000 distinct CDR3 sequences, around 15% of them seen just once. This clonotype has ten or more counts.

The source is a woman aged 18-29 years with Graves' hyperthyroidism. The chain combines TRBV11-2 with TRBJ2-5, with TRBD2 as a possible D gene (5 bases). The sequenced material came from blood. CDR3 residues: CASSLVWTETQYF. The CDR3 region has the DNA TGTGCCAGCAGCTTAGTGTGGACTGAGACCCAGTACTTC. Full variable domain (missing parts from reference TRBV11-2 and TRBJ2-5): EAGVAQSPRYKIIEKRQSVAFWCNPISGHATLYWYQQILGQGPKLLIQFQNNGVVDDSQLPKDRFSAERLKGVDSTLKIQPAKLEDSAVYLCASSLVWTETQYFGPGTRLLVL.